This T cell receptor (beta chain) was sequenced during a study of blood T cell repertoires in COVID-19 (dated by TCRdb to 2018 to 2021). Regarding the complete study: Collaborator samples came from the United States, Italy and Spain and covered acute and convalescent phases of COVID-19. The sample metadata nearly always contained a de-identified subject ID, COVID-19 status, age in years and sex. The prospective study material was composed of cDNA or gDNA derived from T cells, B-cell-depleted T cells, or PBMCs. The samples were drawn from the first 160 participants of the ongoing ImmuneRACE study and from 950 to 1,500 subjects provided by 6 global collaborators. Deeply sampled blood TCRbeta repertoires from subjects exposed to, actively infected with, or recovered from COVID-19 were included in the dataset. Where HLA class I and class II types were available, the types were taken from metadata supplied by the sample provider, not from assay-based typing. The repertoires were released in a freely available public database intended as a resource for research on the immune response to SARS-CoV-2.

With respect to this clone: The clone's antigen remains unknown. No base quality information exists; no much larger clone differs at one position.

Cut back by 6 bases and 2 bases, the V and J ends lie 10 bases apart. According to the germline V gene (reference sequence), CDR1 reads LGHDT and CDR2 reads YNNKEL. The CDR3 runs 13 residues from the cysteine to the phenylalanine. Of the read, only the CDR3 DNA is kept; its 39 bases are in frame from base 1. Results the study describes overall, beyond this receptor: How much clinical and demographic metadata was included differed by source and by participant, and the metadata was provided uncurated.

TCRbeta CDR3 regions were amplified from genomic DNA using the immunoSEQ Assay, a bias-controlled multiplex PCR. In the original analysis: The number of nucleated cells in each sample was estimated by amplification of reference gene primers within the assay. To quantify the absolute abundance of each unique TCRbeta CDR3 rearrangement, sequence reads were collapsed and filtered. For each sample, productive Simpson clonality was calculated as the square root of Simpson's diversity index over productive rearrangements. Here the immuneACCESS table is served through TCRdb, limited to in-frame sequences with V and J called. Missing clones are a known gap in these copies; in checked studies unresolved V genes cover under half, and the rest lacks a known reason. That table supplies the V and J calls and clone size; D and trimming were determined from the DNA. The sample has 350,000 to 500,000 clones on record, 88% of them singletons. The ten largest clones take up around 1.5% of the sample.

Participants in the prospective study were aged roughly 18 to 89 years, lived in 20 to 30 United States geographic areas, and enrolled through a virtual design. In the prospective study, cohorts were assigned on the basis of participant-reported clinical history obtained from a screening survey and a study questionnaire. Exposed participants had been in contact, within 2 weeks of entering the study, with a person who had a PCR-confirmed or clinician-diagnosed case of COVID-19. Mobile phlebotomists in the prospective study collected whole blood, serum and a nasopharyngeal or oropharyngeal swab from every participant. Participants in the prospective study had the option to provide additional blood draws and questionnaires over a roughly 2-month period. Before DNA extraction, prospective study blood samples were shipped either frozen or at room temperature.

Material: PBMCs or T cells enriched from blood (not recorded which). The TCR was taken from a woman under 30 who had been exposed to COVID-19. The chain joins TRBV3-1 (or the pseudogene TRBV3-2) to TRBJ1-2; TRBD1 might be the D gene, on 6 matching bases. The DNA sequence follows: TGTGCCAGCAGGCATCAGGGGAACTATGGCTACACCTTC. This translates into CASRHQGNYGYTF.